The rows below give T cell receptor beta chains drawn from one sample of a study of blood T cells in healthy people across ages. Via MiXCR, TCRdb re-called the 5' RACE reads, giving one row per CDR3 protein. The sample gives 850,000 to 1,300,000 distinct CDR3 sequences, less than 50% of which show up once; around 18% is in the top ten. The sequencing sample was made of blood. The receptors derive from a woman aged 60-70 years in good health. CDR3s include the opening cysteine and the closing phenylalanine or tryptophan. Fields, in order: D gene, J gene, V gene, CDR3 protein. The D gene is left open where the match is weak.

.,TRBJ2-5,TRBV6-5,CASSGQGRETQYF
.,TRBJ1-4,TRBV20-1,CSARGGKTNEKLFF
.,TRBJ1-2,TRBV12-3/TRBV12-4,CANTIPFADYGYTF
.,TRBJ2-3,TRBV5-1,CASSLVGSGTDTQYF
TRBD1,TRBJ2-3,TRBV15,CATSRGDRGQDTQYF
.,TRBJ2-7,TRBV7-3,CASSPMPLREQYF
TRBD2,TRBJ2-1,TRBV7-3,CASSFSGTYNEQFF
TRBD1,TRBJ1-1,TRBV15,CATSRGQENTEAFF
.,.,TRBV5-1,CASSLWGDGPYEQYF
.,.,TRBV9,CASSVGDRRLGTQYF
.,TRBJ2-7,TRBV4-3,CASSLRNGGDEQYF
TRBD2,TRBJ2-1,TRBV20-1,CSASGREGPYNEQFF
TRBD2,TRBJ2-3,TRBV10-3,CAISPGGRGSTDTQYF
TRBD1,TRBJ1-1,TRBV5-1,CASSETGYTEAFF
TRBD1,TRBJ2-3,TRBV9,CASQPDRASRDTQYF
TRBD1,TRBJ2-7,TRBV3-1,CASSHRDRGAAYEQYF
.,TRBJ2-5,TRBV5-1,CAGSLPPDGHQETQYF
TRBD1,TRBJ2-5,TRBV7-9,CASWTGITYF
.,TRBJ2-3,TRBV28,CASSFRQVSTDTQYF
.,TRBJ2-7,TRBV5-1,CASTFGQSYEQYF
.,TRBJ2-7,TRBV7-9,CASSDRAGVSDNEQYF